The 2 T cell receptor beta chains below were found in one sample sequenced in a study of shared clonotypes between healthy human individuals. Generated by immunoSEQ multiplex PCR, the TCRdb table keeps only in-frame clones and is missing some. The sample consists of about 2.3 million clones, less than 95% of them appearing once. The sequenced material came from naive CD4+ T cells from PBMCs. Specified subset: CD45RA+ positively selected. These receptors were collected from a man in his late teens or twenties in good health. Some clones in this sample may be carry-over from other donors' samples.

J is TRBJ2-3 and V is TRBV18; maybe TRBD1 (6 bases). The V gene's germline CDR1 is KGHSH and CDR2 LQKENI. Trimming cost V 6 bases and J 0 bases, with 16 bases left between them. The CDR3 spans 16 residues. CDR3 sequence (DNA): TGTGCCAGCTCGCAACAGGGCAGCTTAAGCACAGATACGCAGTATTTT. Its translation: CASSQQGSLSTDTQYF.

CDR3 sequence reads: CASSVDLGTDTQYF. The DNA for the CDR3 is TGTGCCAGCAGCGTAGATTTAGGGACAGATACGCAGTATTTT. This chain links TRBV9 with TRBJ2-3; no clear D gene. CDR3 length: 14 residues. CDR1 SGDLS and CDR2 YYNGEE come from the germline V gene. V lost 0 bases and J 3 bases, leaving 8 bases between the germline ends. The whole variable domain, remainder taken from reference TRBV9 and TRBJ2-3, is DSGVTQTPKHLITATGQRVTLRCSPRSGDLSVYWYQQSLDQGLQFLIQYYNGEERAKGNILERFSAQQFPDLHSELNLSSLELGDSALYFCASSVDLGTDTQYFGPGTRLTVL.